The next 3 T cell receptor beta chains were all read from a single sample in a study of T cells after somatic rescue of genetic block (dated by TCRdb to 2020 to 2022). Receptor amplification or capture employed the immunoSEQ multiplex PCR assay. Not all clones reach the TCRdb copy of this immuneACCESS table, which keeps in-frame sequences only. Checked studies attribute under half of the gap to unresolved V genes and leave the rest unexplained. Across this sample there are around 67,000 clones, with about 90% seen only once. Of the sample, approximately 3% is held by the ten largest clones. Sequencing was performed on peripheral blood mononuclear cells (PBMCs). Receptors originate from a man in his forties or fifties.

The V and J genes are TRBV18 and TRBJ1-1; D remains unclear. This CDR3 contains 12 residues. From germline, CDR1 is KGHSH and CDR2 LQKENI. Trimming left V 7 bases short and J 2 bases short, with 8 bases between. CDR3 loop: CASFSPNTEAFF. The CDR3 DNA reads as TGTGCCAGCTTCTCACCAAACACTGAAGCTTTCTTT.

The chain joins TRBV7-6 to TRBJ2-3, with D possibly TRBD1 on 6 matching bases. Germline-derived CDR1 and CDR2 are SGHVS and FNYEAQ. The CDR3 runs 12 residues. Trimming cost V 6 bases and J 8 bases, with 12 bases left between them. CDR3 region: CASRNRDSTQYF. The CDR3 nucleotides are TGTGCCAGCAGGAACAGGGATAGTACGCAGTATTTT.

This chain uses TRBV6-5 with TRBJ2-5; 7 bases are shared with TRBD2. The length of the CDR3 is 12 residues. CDR1 and CDR2 (germline): MNHEY, SVGAGI. Losses at the gene ends were 6 bases for V and 7 bases for J; bases not matched to a gene: 5. The CDR3 DNA reads TGTGCCAGCAGCATCAGGGAGGGGACCCAGTACTTC. Encoded protein: CASSIREGTQYF.